The following is a T cell receptor beta chain sequence with its context. Data came from immunoSEQ multiplex PCR; TCRdb stores just in-frame clones and leaves some out. The sample consists of 34,000 or so clones, around nine tenths of them appearing once. This specimen comes from a study of blood T cell repertoires in COVID-19. The CDR3 extends over 13 amino acids. V is TRBV21-1 and J is TRBJ2-7; TRBD2 is the table's D call, not checked against the DNA. TRBV21-1 is designated a pseudogene. Sequenced sample: peripheral blood. This receptor was identified in a man between 60 and 75 years old with active or convalescent COVID-19. The CDR3 coding sequence is TGTGCCAGCAGCAAAGGACTAGCTTGCGAGCAGTACTTC. This translates into CASSKGLACEQYF.